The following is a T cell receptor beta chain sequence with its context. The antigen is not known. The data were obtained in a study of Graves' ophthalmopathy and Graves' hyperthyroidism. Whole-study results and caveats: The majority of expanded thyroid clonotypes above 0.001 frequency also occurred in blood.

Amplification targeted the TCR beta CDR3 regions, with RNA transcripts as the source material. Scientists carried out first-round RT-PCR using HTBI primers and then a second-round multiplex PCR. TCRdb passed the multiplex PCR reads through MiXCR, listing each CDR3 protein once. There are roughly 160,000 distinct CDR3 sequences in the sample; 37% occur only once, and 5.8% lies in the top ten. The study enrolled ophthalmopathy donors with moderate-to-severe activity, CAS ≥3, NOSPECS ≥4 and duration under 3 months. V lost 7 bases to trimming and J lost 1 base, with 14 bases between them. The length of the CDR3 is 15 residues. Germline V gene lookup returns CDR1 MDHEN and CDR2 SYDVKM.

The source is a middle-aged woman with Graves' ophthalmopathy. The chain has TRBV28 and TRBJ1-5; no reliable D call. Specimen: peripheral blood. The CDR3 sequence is CASNPIRASNQPQHF. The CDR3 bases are TGTGCCAGCAACCCCATAAGGGCCAGCAATCAGCCCCAGCATTTT. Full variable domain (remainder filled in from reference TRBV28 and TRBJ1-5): DVKVTQSSRYLVKRTGEKVFLECVQDMDHENMFWYRQDPGLGLRLIYFSYDVKMKEKGDIPEGYSVSREKKERFSLILESASTNQTSMYLCASNPIRASNQPQHFGDGTRLSIL.